This T cell receptor beta chain was found in a study of blood T cells in healthy people across ages. Study-wide results and limits: Unsorted PBMC material precluded a definitive naive versus antigen-experienced comparison.

Combining a sample-barcoded 5' primer with a J-beta primer mix, a second PCR ran for roughly 7 to 12 cycles. A 12-random-nucleotide template-switch adaptor tagged each cDNA molecule. TCRdb ran MiXCR on the 5' RACE reads and lists one entry per CDR3 protein. Among about 720,000 distinct CDR3 sequences listed, around a fifth were seen once. V dropped 6 bases and J dropped 7 bases, with 13 bases sitting between them. The CDR3 consists of 14 residues. The table lists this clonotype with a count of one. Its antigen remains unknown. The chain joins TRBV12-3 or TRBV12-4 to TRBJ1-6; D uncertain. The specimen was blood. The sequence was collected from a man between 65 and 85 years old in good health. The CDR3 DNA follows: TGTGCCAGCAGGCCCGGTACTGCGAATTCACCCCTCCACTTT. Its protein product is CASRPGTANSPLHF.